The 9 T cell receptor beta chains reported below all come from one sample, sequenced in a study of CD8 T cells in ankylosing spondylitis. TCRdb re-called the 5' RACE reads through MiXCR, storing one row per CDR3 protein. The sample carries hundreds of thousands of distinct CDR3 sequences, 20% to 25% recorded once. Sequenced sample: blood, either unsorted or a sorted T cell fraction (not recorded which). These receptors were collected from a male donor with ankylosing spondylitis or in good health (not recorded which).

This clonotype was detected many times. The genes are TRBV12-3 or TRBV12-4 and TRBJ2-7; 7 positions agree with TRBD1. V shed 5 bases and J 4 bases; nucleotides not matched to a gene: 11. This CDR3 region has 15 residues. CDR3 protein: CASSLGTATAYEQYF. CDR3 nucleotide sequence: TGTGCCAGCAGTCTTGGGACAGCCACTGCGTACGAGCAGTACTTC.

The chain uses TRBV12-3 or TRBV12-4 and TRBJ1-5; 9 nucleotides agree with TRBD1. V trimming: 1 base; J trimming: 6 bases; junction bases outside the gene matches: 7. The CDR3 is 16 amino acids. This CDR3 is CASSLEGQGIGQPQHF. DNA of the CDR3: TGTGCCAGCAGTTTAGAAGGACAGGGGATCGGTCAGCCCCAGCATTTT.

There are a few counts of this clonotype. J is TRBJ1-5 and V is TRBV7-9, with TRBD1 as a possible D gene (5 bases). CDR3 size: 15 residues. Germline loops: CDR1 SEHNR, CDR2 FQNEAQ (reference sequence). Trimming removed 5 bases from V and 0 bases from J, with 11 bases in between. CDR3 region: CASSPRGDSNQPQHF. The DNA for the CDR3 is TGTGCCAGCAGCCCGCGAGGGGATAGCAATCAGCCCCAGCATTTT.

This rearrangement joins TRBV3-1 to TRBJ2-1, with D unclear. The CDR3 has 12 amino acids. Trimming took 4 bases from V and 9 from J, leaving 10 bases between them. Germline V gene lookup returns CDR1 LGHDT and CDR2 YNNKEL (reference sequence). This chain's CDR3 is CASSPYVGEQFF. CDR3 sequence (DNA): TGTGCCAGCAGCCCTTACGTGGGTGAGCAGTTCTTC.

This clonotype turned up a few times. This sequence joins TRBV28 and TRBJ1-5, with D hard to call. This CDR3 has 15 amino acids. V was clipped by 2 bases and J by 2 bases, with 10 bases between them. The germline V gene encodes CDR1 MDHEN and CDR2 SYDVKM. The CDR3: CASSLKGLGNQPQHF. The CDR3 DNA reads TGTGCCAGCAGTTTAAAGGGTCTGGGCAATCAGCCCCAGCATTTT. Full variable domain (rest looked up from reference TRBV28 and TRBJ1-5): DVKVTQSSRYLVKRTGEKVFLECVQDMDHENMFWYRQDPGLGLRLIYFSYDVKMKEKGDIPEGYSVSREKKERFSLILESASTNQTSMYLCASSLKGLGNQPQHFGDGTRLSIL.

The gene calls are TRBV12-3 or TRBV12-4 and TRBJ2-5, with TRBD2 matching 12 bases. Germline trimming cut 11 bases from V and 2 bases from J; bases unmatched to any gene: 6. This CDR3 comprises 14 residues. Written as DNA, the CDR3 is TGTGCCGCGGGGACTAGCGGGCCTCAAGAGACCCAGTACTTC. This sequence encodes CAAGTSGPQETQYF.

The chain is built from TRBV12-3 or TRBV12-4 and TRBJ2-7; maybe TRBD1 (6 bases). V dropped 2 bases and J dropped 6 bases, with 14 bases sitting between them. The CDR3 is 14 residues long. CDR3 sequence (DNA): TGTGCCAGCAGTTTAACCGGGACATCATCCGAGCAGTACTTC. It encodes CASSLTGTSSEQYF.

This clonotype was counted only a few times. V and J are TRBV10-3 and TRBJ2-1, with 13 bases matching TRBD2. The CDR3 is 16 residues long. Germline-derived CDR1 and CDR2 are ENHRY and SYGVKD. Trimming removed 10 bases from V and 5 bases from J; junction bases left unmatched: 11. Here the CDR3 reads CATTGLGLAGDNEQFF. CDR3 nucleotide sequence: TGTGCCACAACTGGGCTAGGACTAGCGGGGGACAATGAGCAGTTCTTC.

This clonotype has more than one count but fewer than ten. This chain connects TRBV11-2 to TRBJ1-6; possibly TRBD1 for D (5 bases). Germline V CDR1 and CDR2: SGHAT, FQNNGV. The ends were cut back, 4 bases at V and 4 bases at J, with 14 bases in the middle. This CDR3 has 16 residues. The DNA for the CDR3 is TGTGCCAGCAGCTCAGTCCTCTCAGGGTATAATTCACCCCTCCACTTT. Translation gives CASSSVLSGYNSPLHF.